A single sample is the source of the 27 T cell receptor beta chains below, sequenced in a study of blood T cells in healthy people across ages. Through a sample-barcoded 5' primer and a J-beta primer mix, a second PCR was run for about 7 to 12 cycles. One entry per CDR3 protein, called by TCRdb with MiXCR from the 5' RACE reads. The table lists about 970,000 distinct CDR3 sequences, roughly half of them singletons. The sequencing input was blood. These receptors originate from a woman aged 60-75 years in good health.

This chain links TRBV20-1 with TRBJ2-6, with TRBD1 matching over 7 bases. This CDR3 has 14 amino acids. Germline lookup yields CDR1 DFQATT and CDR2 SNEGSKA (reference sequence). The J segment lost 4 bases and the V segment lost 5 bases, leaving 5 bases of the junction unmatched. The CDR3 reads CSASTGFGANVLTF. CDR3 nucleotide sequence: TGCAGTGCTTCGACAGGGTTCGGGGCCAACGTCCTGACTTTC.

J is TRBJ2-4 and V is TRBV7-2; no clear D gene. CDR3 size: 13 residues. Germline assignment: CDR1 SGHTA and CDR2 FQGNSA. Trimming shortened V by 1 base and J by 8 bases, and 9 bases separated the two germline ends. As DNA, the CDR3 is TGTGCCAGCAGCTTAGGATTAGGCGACATTCAGTACTTC. Protein: CASSLGLGDIQYF. The full variable domain, its missing parts supplied by reference TRBV7-2 and TRBJ2-4, is GAGVSQSPSNKVTEKGKDVELRCDPISGHTALYWYRQSLGQGLEFLIYFQGNSAPDKSGLPSDRFSAERTGGSVSTLTIQRTQQEDSAVYLCASSLGLGDIQYFGAGTRLSVL.

This clonotype was seen at least ten times. The rearrangement uses TRBV20-1 and TRBJ2-5; possibly TRBD2 for D (5 bases). Trimming took 5 bases from V and 3 from J, leaving 13 bases between them. The CDR3 is 13 amino acids. Per germline, CDR1 DFQATT and CDR2 SNEGSKA (reference sequence). This chain's CDR3 is CSAGPGRKETQYF. In DNA form, the CDR3 reads TGCAGTGCTGGGCCGGGGAGAAAAGAGACCCAGTACTTC.

The CDR3, as DNA: TGCAGCGTTGAAGGAGGGGTCGATAGTAGCGGGAGTAATCTTAGAGGGCAGTACTTC. It codes for CSVEGGVDSSGSNLRGQYF. The chain couples TRBV29-1 to TRBJ2-5; 9 bases match TRBD2. Unmatched junction bases numbered 26, after V lost 1 base and J lost 11 bases. Germline CDR1 and CDR2: SQVTM and ANQGSEA. The CDR3 runs to 19 residues.

This clonotype was seen only once. The V call is TRBV12-3 or TRBV12-4, the J call TRBJ2-6, with 10 nucleotides matching TRBD1. The CDR3 contains 12 residues. V lost 5 bases to trimming and J lost 15 bases; unmatched junction nucleotides: 4. CDR3 protein: CASSPGQGTLTF. In DNA form, the CDR3 reads TGTGCCAGCAGTCCGGGACAGGGGACCCTGACTTTC.

This clonotype appeared a few times. V gene TRBV28 combines with J gene TRBJ1-5; the match to TRBD1 covers 8 bases. The CDR3 has 13 residues. V lost 8 bases, J lost 5 bases, and 5 bases stayed unmatched. CDR1 MDHEN and CDR2 SYDVKM come from the germline V gene. CDR3 residues: CASRTGSYQPQHF. CDR3 nucleotides: TGTGCCAGCCGGACAGGGAGTTATCAGCCCCAGCATTTT.

The chain is built from TRBV5-6 and TRBJ2-4; 8 bases fit TRBD1. Looked up from germline, CDR1 is SGHDT and CDR2 is YYEEEE. CDR3 length: 14 residues. V lost 2 bases and J lost 7; bases outside the gene matches: 5. CDR3 protein: CASSFFTGGNIQYF. The CDR3 nucleotides are TGTGCCAGCAGCTTTTTCACAGGGGGGAACATTCAGTACTTC.

The V gene is TRBV9, the J gene TRBJ2-7; 8 bases align to TRBD1. Germline CDR1 and CDR2: SGDLS and YYNGEE. Trimming took 0 bases from V and 4 from J; bases not matched to a gene: 6. The CDR3 runs to 15 residues. The chain's CDR3 is CASSVGGRGPYEQYF. CDR3 bases: TGTGCCAGCAGCGTAGGTGGCAGGGGGCCTTACGAGCAGTACTTC.

DNA of the CDR3: TGCGCCAGCAGCCAAGCATCAGGCGCCGGGGCCAACGTCCTGACTTTC. Translation gives CASSQASGAGANVLTF. The chain employs TRBV4-3 and TRBJ2-6; D ambiguous. This CDR3 spans 16 amino acids. The germline V and J ends were trimmed by 1 base and 4 bases, with 11 bases remaining between them. Looked up from germline, CDR1 is LGHNA and CDR2 is YSLEER.

The J gene is TRBJ2-4, the V gene TRBV12-3 or TRBV12-4; 13 bases agree with TRBD2. The CDR3 sequence is 15 residues long. J lost 13 bases, V lost 4 bases, and 10 bases had no gene match. This CDR3 reads CASSWAGLAGEVQYF. The CDR3 DNA reads TGTGCCAGCAGTTGGGCTGGACTAGCGGGAGAAGTGCAGTACTTC.

V usage is TRBV29-1 and J usage is TRBJ2-5; TRBD2 aligns across 8 bases. V trimming: 8 bases; J trimming: 11 bases; junction bases outside the gene matches: 16. Germline V gene sequence: CDR1 SQVTM, CDR2 ANQGSEA. This CDR3 is 13 amino acids long. For the CDR3, the DNA is TGCAGCACCAGCGGGAGAACTGGCAATGAGCAGTACTTC. This codes for CSTSGRTGNEQYF. Combining the CDR3 with reference TRBV29-1 and TRBJ2-5 gives the whole variable domain SAVISQKPSRDICQRGTSLTIQCQVDSQVTMMFWYRQQPGQSLTLIATANQGSEATYESGFVIDKFPISRPNLTFSTLTVSNMSPEDSSIYLCSTSGRTGNEQYFGPGTRLLVL.

Only a few counts were recorded for this clonotype. The chain combines TRBV6-6 with TRBJ2-3, with 13 bases matching TRBD2. Germline-derived CDR1 and CDR2 are MNHNY and SVGAGI (reference sequence). CDR3 length: 17 residues. V gave up 2 bases and J gave up 4 bases; unmatched junction bases: 6. The CDR3 region has the DNA TGTGCCAGCAGTTACCCGAGGACTAGCGGGAGTCCAGATACGCAGTATTTT. The encoded protein is CASSYPRTSGSPDTQYF.

This clonotype showed up just a few times. This chain uses TRBV24-1 with TRBJ2-3; 14 positions agree with TRBD2. This CDR3 is built from 18 residues. Germline values: CDR1 KGHDR, CDR2 SFDVKD. V dropped 3 bases and J dropped 4; count of bases not matched to a gene: 8. CDR3 nucleotide sequence: TGTGCCACCAGTGATCGCCGACTAGCGGGAGGGCCACCAGATACGCAGTATTTT. It translates to CATSDRRLAGGPPDTQYF.

The genes are TRBV7-2 and TRBJ1-2; the D is unclear. Trimming removed 5 bases at V and 2 bases at J, with 9 bases between. The CDR3 length is 13 residues. CDR1 and CDR2 from the germline V gene are SGHTA and FQGNSA. CDR3 in amino acids: CASSNHRNYGYTF. The CDR3 bases are TGTGCCAGCAGCAATCACAGAAACTATGGCTACACCTTC.

This clonotype was observed a few times. This chain links TRBV14 with TRBJ1-6; D remains unclear. Trimming took off 3 bases at V and 10 bases at J, with 16 bases between the two ends. The germline V gene encodes CDR1 SGHDN and CDR2 FVKESK. The CDR3 extends over 15 amino acids. Here the CDR3 DNA reads TGTGCCAGCAGCCACGAGACCCCCAAGAGATCACCCCTCCACTTT. Amino acids: CASSHETPKRSPLHF.

CDR3 amino acids: CAISLRPDTEAFF. The CDR3 nucleotides are TGTGCCATCAGTCTTAGACCGGACACTGAAGCTTTCTTT. The V gene is TRBV10-3, the J gene TRBJ1-1; D is uncertain. Germline V gene lookup returns CDR1 ENHRY and CDR2 SYGVKD. Trimming took 5 bases from V and 3 from J, leaving 10 bases between them. CDR3 size: 13 residues.

The table lists this clonotype with a few counts. The V call is TRBV7-2, the J call TRBJ2-5, with a tentative D call TRBD1 (5 bases). CDR1 and CDR2 from the germline V gene are SGHTA and FQGNSA. V gave up 0 bases and J gave up 4 bases, with 9 bases separating them. The CDR3 totals 14 residues. This CDR3 reads CASSLAGAAETQYF. The CDR3 coding sequence is TGTGCCAGCAGCTTAGCAGGGGCGGCAGAGACCCAGTACTTC.

The chain joins TRBV28 to TRBJ1-4, with TRBD1 matching over 9 bases. Germline CDR1 MDHEN, CDR2 SYDVKM. V was clipped by 5 bases and J by 10 bases; unmatched bases: 17. This CDR3 spans 17 amino acids. The CDR3 reads CASSRRDRVLLGVKLFF. In nucleotides, the CDR3 is TGTGCCAGCAGTCGCCGGGACAGGGTGCTTTTAGGCGTAAAACTGTTTTTT.

This clonotype was detected a few times. The V and J genes are TRBV3-1 and TRBJ2-3, with 8 bases fitting TRBD2. Trimming at V came to 0 bases and at J to 3 bases, leaving 11 bases not matched to a gene. The length of the CDR3 is 18 residues. Germline CDR1 and CDR2: LGHDT and YNNKEL (reference sequence). This chain's CDR3 is CASSQEGKRESGTDTQYF. The CDR3 DNA reads TGTGCCAGCAGCCAAGAAGGGAAGCGGGAGTCGGGAACAGATACGCAGTATTTT.

The gene calls are TRBV4-1 and TRBJ2-6; 7 nucleotides match TRBD1. The V gene's germline CDR1 is MGHRA and CDR2 YSYEKL. The ends lost 4 bases at V and 0 bases at J; junction bases unmatched: 3. The CDR3 is 16 residues long. The chain's CDR3 is CASSPGGYSGANVLTF. CDR3 sequence (DNA): TGCGCCAGCAGCCCAGGGGGTTACTCTGGGGCCAACGTCCTGACTTTC.

The sample holds a few counts of this clonotype. This sequence joins TRBV27 and TRBJ2-7, with TRBD2 matching 11 bases. Germline V gene data show CDR1 as MNHEY and CDR2 as SMNVEV (reference sequence). The CDR3 is made up of 17 amino acids. Trimming took 5 bases from V and 2 from J; bases not matched to a gene: 11. Here the CDR3 DNA reads TGTGCCAGCAGTACGTACCTCCTAGCGGGAGGTCCCTACGAGCAGTACTTC. Residues: CASSTYLLAGGPYEQYF.

The J gene is TRBJ2-7, the V gene TRBV6-2 or TRBV6-3; 12 positions agree with TRBD2. Matching the DNA end better, TRBJ2-1 makes the J call doubtful. In germline, CDR1 is MNHEY, CDR2 SVGEGT. There are 15 residues in the CDR3. CDR3 amino acids: CASRLGLAGTNEQFF. CDR3 in DNA: TGTGCCAGCAGGCTAGGACTAGCGGGAACCAATGAGCAGTTCTTC.

V and J are TRBV10-1 and TRBJ1-2; D not resolved. Trimming pared 5 bases from V and 4 bases from J, leaving 8 bases between. Germline V gives CDR1 WNHNN, CDR2 SYGVQD (reference sequence). CDR3 length: 12 residues. CDR3: CASSPDAYGYTF. CDR3 sequence (DNA): TGCGCCAGCAGTCCGGATGCCTATGGCTACACCTTC.

V and J are TRBV13 and TRBJ2-7; 8 nucleotides match TRBD1. The CDR3 covers 13 residues. Germline V gene data show CDR1 as PRHDT and CDR2 as FYEKMQ (reference sequence). Germline trimming cut 0 bases from V and 7 bases from J; bases unmatched to any gene: 2. Written as DNA, the CDR3 is TGTGCCAGCAGCTTAGGGGACAGGGCTGAGCAGTACTTC. This sequence encodes CASSLGDRAEQYF.

This clonotype has ten or more counts. The chain carries TRBV27 and TRBJ2-7, with 8 bases lining up with TRBD2. Germline V CDR1 and CDR2: MNHEY, SMNVEV (reference sequence). The V gene end was trimmed by 5 bases and the J gene end by 2 bases; junction bases not matched to a gene: 8. This CDR3 comprises 15 residues. As DNA, the CDR3 is TGTGCCAGCAGTCTCCGAGCCGGGAGGGCCTACGAGCAGTACTTC. Its translation is CASSLRAGRAYEQYF.

V and J are TRBV15 and TRBJ2-1; D uncertain. This CDR3 comprises 19 residues. With 0 bases removed from V and 0 bases from J, the gap between germline ends came to 18 bases. Germline loops: CDR1 LNHNV, CDR2 YYDKDF (reference sequence). The CDR3 loop reads CATSRDHAAPASSYNEQFF. DNA of the CDR3: TGTGCCACCAGCAGAGATCACGCGGCCCCCGCGAGCTCCTACAATGAGCAGTTCTTC.

The genes are TRBV4-1 and TRBJ2-5; D remains unclear. The CDR3 covers 15 residues. Looked up from germline, CDR1 is MGHRA and CDR2 is YSYEKL. V lost 1 base to trimming and J lost 1 base, with 10 bases between them. CDR3 DNA sequence: TGCGCCAGCAGCCAAGGGGGTACAGTCCAAGAGACCCAGTACTTC. This gives the protein CASSQGGTVQETQYF.